This is a list of T cell receptor beta chains from one sample in a study of Ad26.COV2.S vaccination and SARS-CoV-2 variants. Profiled with immunoSEQ multiplex PCR; TCRdb holds only in-frame clones, not every one. Altogether around 300,000 clones are present, 85% to 90% being singletons, with the ten largest covering about 5%. The sequencing used peripheral blood, collected in a trial of Ad26.COV2.S vaccine versus placebo. Receptor source: a person between 18 and 60 years old who received the Ad26.COV2.S COVID-19 vaccine or a placebo. CDR3s include the opening cysteine and the closing phenylalanine or tryptophan. The D gene is left open where the match is weak. Part of the rows lack a size; the others show once, few, many or a class for expanded clones.

>TRBV5-1|.|TRBJ1-4|.
TGCGCCAGCAGCTTGGCCGTTCCTGGTGAAAAACTGTTTTTT
CASSLAVPGEKLFF
>TRBV6-2/TRBV6-3|.|TRBJ1-1|.
TGTGCCAGCAGTTACGGGGTTCCAACAGAAGCTTTCTTT
CASSYGVPTEAFF
>TRBV11-3|.|TRBJ1-4|.
TGTGCCAGCAGCCTCGAAGGCGAGCGACTGTTTTTT
CASSLEGERLFF
>TRBV7-9|TRBD1|TRBJ2-1|.
TGTGCCAGCAGCCCGGGACAGGGAGGGTCTGAGCAGTTCTTC
CASSPGQGGSEQFF
>TRBV6-6|.|TRBJ2-6|.
TGTGCCAGCAGTTACGGGGTTATCTCTGGGGCCAACGTCCTGACTTTC
CASSYGVISGANVLTF
>TRBV27|.|TRBJ2-6|.
TGTGCCAGCAGCCACCCCCTAGCAACTGGGGCCAACGTCCTGACTTTC
CASSHPLATGANVLTF
>TRBV3-1/TRBV3-2|.|TRBJ1-5|.
TGTGCCAGCAGCCCCTATCTCTGGGGCGGCAATCAGCCCCAGCATTTT
CASSPYLWGGNQPQHF
>TRBV5-1|.|TRBJ1-2|.
TGCGCCAGCAGCCAAGGGACATTGAATGGCTACACCTTC
CASSQGTLNGYTF
>TRBV5-1|.|TRBJ1-2|.
TGCGCCAGCAGCTTGGCCAAATCCAGGGATGGCTACACCTTC
CASSLAKSRDGYTF
>TRBV9|.|TRBJ2-3|.
TGTGCCAGCAGCGTAGTAGGCCTCACAGATACGCAGTATTTT
CASSVVGLTDTQYF
>TRBV7-8|.|TRBJ1-1|.
TGTGCCAGCAGCCCCGTGGGGGTGGGCACTGAAGCTTTCTTT
CASSPVGVGTEAFF
>TRBV5-4|TRBD2|TRBJ2-7|.
TGTGCCAGCAGCGGCGGGACTAGGGCCGAGCAGTACTTC
CASSGGTRAEQYF
>TRBV7-9|TRBD2|TRBJ2-7|.
TGTGCCAGCAGCTTTAGCGGGAGCTCCTACGAGCAGTACTTC
CASSFSGSSYEQYF
>TRBV7-9|.|TRBJ2-1|few
TGTGCCAGCAGCTTAGTACCCGAGCAGTTCTTC
CASSLVPEQFF
>TRBV6-5|.|TRBJ1-2|.
TGTGCCAGCAGTTACTCGTCAGGGTACAATGGCTACACCTTC
CASSYSSGYNGYTF
>TRBV6-2/TRBV6-3|.|TRBJ2-4|.
TGTGCCAGCAGTTACTCAAGGGGTAACTTGTACTTC
CASSYSRGNLYF
>TRBV18|.|TRBJ1-5|.
TGTGCCAGCTCCCGATCTTTCAATCAGCCCCAGCATTTT
CASSRSFNQPQHF
>TRBV16|.|TRBJ2-2|.
TGTGCCAGCAGCCAATCCCGGGGGCCTGCCGGGGAGCTGTTTTTT
CASSQSRGPAGELFF
>TRBV18|.|TRBJ1-1|.
TGTGCCAGCTCACCTCTTGGGGGGACGGGCACTGAAGCTTTCTTT
CASSPLGGTGTEAFF
>TRBV19|.|TRBJ1-4|.
TGTGCCAGTAGTCTTACAGTAACTAATGAAAAACTGTTTTTT
CASSLTVTNEKLFF
>TRBV11-3|.|TRBJ2-7|.
TGTGCCAGCAGTAGGGGGCGGGACAGAGCCTACGAGCAGTACTTC
CASSRGRDRAYEQYF
>TRBV10-3|.|TRBJ1-1|.
TGTGCCATCAGTGAGTCAGGCAGCATGAACACTGAAGCTTTCTTT
CAISESGSMNTEAFF
>TRBV13|.|TRBJ1-1|.
TGTGCCAGCAGTTCTACGGACAGCACGAACACTGAAGCTTTCTTT
CASSSTDSTNTEAFF
>TRBV9|TRBD2|TRBJ2-3|.
TGTGCCAGCAGCACGGCTAGCGGGGGGGTGGATACGCAGTATTTT
CASSTASGGVDTQYF
>TRBV5-4|.|TRBJ1-1|.
TGTGCCAGCAGCCCCAACGGGATGAACACTGAAGCTTTCTTT
CASSPNGMNTEAFF
>TRBV11-2|.|TRBJ2-1|.
TGTGCCAGCAGCTCCGAAGGCCCTGAGCAGTTCTTC
CASSSEGPEQFF
>TRBV19|.|TRBJ1-5|.
TGTGCCAGTAGTATTACGAGGGAAAATCAGCCCCAGCATTTT
CASSITRENQPQHF
>TRBV20-1|.|TRBJ2-2|.
TGCAGTGCTAGTCTGGACGGGAGTTTCACCGGGGAGCTGTTTTTT
CSASLDGSFTGELFF
>TRBV19|TRBD2|TRBJ2-1|.
TGTGCCAGTACGGCTAGCGGGGGAAACAATGAGCAGTTCTTC
CASTASGGNNEQFF
>TRBV18|.|TRBJ2-2|.
TGTGCCAGCTCCCCCAAGGGGAAGTCTAACACCGGGGAGCTGTTTTTT
CASSPKGKSNTGELFF
>TRBV30|.|TRBJ1-1|.
TGTGCCTGGAGTCGGGGCCCGAACACTGAAGCTTTCTTT
CAWSRGPNTEAFF
>TRBV2|.|TRBJ1-2|few
TGTGCCAGCAGTGAATCGCTCCTGGCATCGAGAGGCAGGCTGGCTAACTATGGCTACACCTTC
CASSESLLASRGRLANYGYTF
>TRBV7-3|.|TRBJ2-4|.
TGTGCCAGCAGCCCCCACAGAGATCAGGGCCGAGCCAAAAACATTCAGTACTTC
CASSPHRDQGRAKNIQYF
>TRBV4-3|.|TRBJ2-2|.
TGCGCCAGCAGCCAAGAGGGGGTACCCACGAACACCGGGGAGCTGTTTTTT
CASSQEGVPTNTGELFF
>TRBV29-1|.|TRBJ1-1|.
TGCAGCGTTCCGGGGGTAAAAGGAGCTTTCTTT
CSVPGVKGAFF
>TRBV3-1/TRBV3-2|.|TRBJ2-5|.
TGTGCCAGCAGCCCGTATGGGGAGACCCAGTACTTC
CASSPYGETQYF
>TRBV7-2|TRBD1|TRBJ1-5|.
TGTGCCAGCAGCACCCAGGGGGGAGGCAATCAGCCCCAGCATTTT
CASSTQGGGNQPQHF
>TRBV4-1|TRBD1|TRBJ2-2|.
TGCGCCAGCAGTCATTCCAGAAGGGACAGGGGACGTGCCGCGAACACCGGGGAGCTGTTTTTT
CASSHSRRDRGRAANTGELFF
>TRBV27|.|TRBJ2-6|once
TGTGCCAGCAGTTCCAGGGATATCTACTCTGGGGCCAACGTCCTGACTTTC
CASSSRDIYSGANVLTF
>TRBV6-5|.|TRBJ2-1|.
TGTGCCAGCATACGAGCAGGCAGTTACAATGAGCAGTTCTTC
CASIRAGSYNEQFF
>TRBV15|TRBD1|TRBJ2-1|.
TGTGCCACCAGCAGAAACCGGGACAGTTTTTACAATGAGCAGTTCTTC
CATSRNRDSFYNEQFF
>TRBV27|TRBD2|TRBJ2-1|.
TGTGCCAGCAGTTTAGGGAGGGGCGGGAGGGCCAGGTCCCTACTACATAATGAGCAGTTCTTC
CASSLGRGGRARSLLHNEQFF
>TRBV27|.|TRBJ1-5|.
TGTGCCAGCAGCCCCACATTCCGAACCAACCTCGGGAATCAGCCCCAGCATTTT
CASSPTFRTNLGNQPQHF
>TRBV7-9|.|TRBJ1-4|.
TGTGCCTCCCGAGAGATACTAAATGAAAAACTGTTTTTT
CASREILNEKLFF
>TRBV18|TRBD1|TRBJ1-2|once
TGTGCCAGCTCTTCTACTGCCGGGACAGTGAGTGTGAACACCTTC
CASSSTAGTVSVNTF
>TRBV4-1|TRBD1|TRBJ1-1|.
TGCGCCAGCAGCCACGGTCTGATCCGGGACAGGGACACTGAAGCTTTCTTT
CASSHGLIRDRDTEAFF
>TRBV6-5|.|TRBJ2-3|.
TGTGCCAGCAGTTACAGGGATACGCAGTATTTT
CASSYRDTQYF
>TRBV7-6|TRBD1|TRBJ2-7|.
TGTGCCAGCAGCCGAGGGACAGGGTCGGACGAGCAGTACTTC
CASSRGTGSDEQYF